The source of this TCR beta chain is a study of blood T cell repertoires in COVID-19. Study information: Material from acute and convalescent COVID-19 was sourced from the United States, Italy and Spain. PBMCs, B-cell-depleted T cells, or T cells provided the cDNA or gDNA that made up the material.

Per the authors' pipeline: Estimates of nucleated cell counts were drawn from the amplification of reference gene primers. TCRdb's table, derived via immunoSEQ multiplex PCR, lists solely in-frame clones and lacks some. That table gives V, J and clone size, and the DNA gave D and trimming. This table holds under 250,000 clones, approximately 91% found once. The V end was cut by 5 bases, the J end by 5 bases, with 18 bases between. Germline CDR1 LGHNA, CDR2 YNFKEQ. The length of the CDR3 is 15 residues. Sample: peripheral blood. The clonotype was recovered from a man aged 60 to 69 who had recovered from COVID-19. V gene TRBV4-2 combines with J gene TRBJ2-5; D might be TRBD1 (6 bases). The CDR3 loop reads CASSDESGTWETQYF. The CDR3 DNA is TGTGCCAGCAGCGACGAATCAGGGACATGGGAGACCCAGTACTTC.